These T cell receptor beta chains were read from a single sample in a study of control samples from healthy donors and cancer patients. TCRdb's table, derived via immunoSEQ multiplex PCR, lists solely in-frame clones and lacks some. The sample has about 190,000 clones; approximately 90% are singletons. The sample was blood. The receptors come from a man in his thirties or forties in good health. CDR3s leave out the opening cysteine and the closing phenylalanine or tryptophan. Each record gives: V gene, J gene, CDR3 protein.

TRBV6-1	TRBJ1-1	ASSAYRGVGNTEAF
TRBV19	TRBJ2-1	ASGGPSYNEQF
TRBV3-1/TRBV3-2	TRBJ2-7	ASSRDKRGGPLYEQY
TRBV28	TRBJ1-2	ASGTGVSNYGYT
TRBV14	TRBJ1-1	ASSQVGWAEAF
TRBV12-5	TRBJ2-7	ASGLGYEQY
TRBV4-2	TRBJ1-4	ASSQVTQGVEEKLF
TRBV30	TRBJ1-1	AWSTLGTEAF
TRBV29-1	TRBJ1-2	TGPNYGYT
TRBV3-1/TRBV3-2	TRBJ2-5	ASSQGRRGSAQY
TRBV5-1	TRBJ2-2	ASSLREAGELF
TRBV25-1	TRBJ2-1	ASSVNNEQF
TRBV6-5	TRBJ1-1	ASSRQGGTEAF
TRBV7-9	TRBJ1-3	ASSLAGSSGNTIY
TRBV5-6	TRBJ1-3	ASSLWTGYGNTIY
TRBV24-1	TRBJ2-1	ATSDQGAYNEQF
TRBV7-2	TRBJ1-2	ASSLERGVAGIYGYT
TRBV18	TRBJ1-5	ASSPTGVSNQPQH
TRBV30	TRBJ2-5	AWSYGQGRGETQY
TRBV14	TRBJ1-5	ASSSGDRQPQH
TRBV9	TRBJ2-3	ASSATVAVGGDTQY
TRBV30	TRBJ1-2	AGEGQRTDWGYGYT
TRBV30	TRBJ2-7	AWSAWDRFSYEQY
TRBV19	TRBJ2-6	ASSTGRNSGANVLT
TRBV4-1	TRBJ1-4	ASSQEEAVPEKLF
TRBV11-2	TRBJ1-1	ASTPGDRDTEAF
TRBV4-1	TRBJ1-2	ASSHQNWTGVYGYT
TRBV19	TRBJ1-4	ASSIGTGWEKLF
TRBV4-1	TRBJ1-4	ASSQVGAPTEKLF
TRBV9	TRBJ2-4	ASSVGAGGLQNIQY
TRBV5-1	TRBJ1-3	ASSLEASAGSRNTIY
TRBV7-9	TRBJ1-1	ASSLVRTADMNTEAF
TRBV30	TRBJ2-1	AWSGIEGDYNEQF
TRBV19	TRBJ1-2	ASSIPRGQFNYGYT
TRBV2	TRBJ1-5	ASSVDRPANQPQH
TRBV27	TRBJ1-1	ASSSHNDNTEAF
TRBV19	TRBJ1-2	ASSTDSQNYGYT
TRBV19	TRBJ1-6	ASSGGDHNSPLH
TRBV19	TRBJ2-3	ASSIPSGGPDTQY
TRBV14	TRBJ1-2	ASRPSSYSYGYT
TRBV14	TRBJ2-1	ASSRSRVEQF